The 15 T cell receptor beta chains below come from one sample, sequenced in a study of shared clonotypes between healthy human individuals. Clones were read by immunoSEQ multiplex PCR, and TCRdb kept only the in-frame ones, dropping some. This sample carries about a million clones, 70% to 85% of them seen once, and the ten largest clones take over 1.3%. Material: memory CD4+ T cells sorted from blood. This sample's subset: CD45RA-negative fraction. The receptors come from a man between 18 and 29 years old in good health.

The chain recombines TRBV18 with TRBJ1-2; D might be TRBD1 (6 bases). Per the germline V gene, CDR1 is KGHSH and CDR2 is LQKENI. The CDR3 sequence is 13 residues long. Trimming took off 3 bases at V and 6 bases at J, with 11 bases between the two ends. Written as DNA, the CDR3 is TGTGCCAGCTCACCGCGGACAGCAGATGGCTACACCTTC. Its translation: CASSPRTADGYTF. The whole variable domain, remainder taken from reference TRBV18 and TRBJ1-2, is NAGVMQNPRHLVRRRGQEARLRCSPMKGHSHVYWYRQLPEEGLKFMVYLQKENIIDESGMPKERFSAEFPKEGPSILRIQQVVRGDSAAYFCASSPRTADGYTFGSGTRLTVV.

This clone was seen once. The chain has TRBV25-1 and TRBJ1-2, with D possibly TRBD1 on 5 matching bases. Germline assignment: CDR1 MGHDK and CDR2 SYGVNS. The V and J ends lost 1 base and 4 bases respectively, with 16 bases between them. The CDR3 extends over 16 amino acids. The CDR3 sequence is CASSESLVEDIYGYTF. The CDR3 nucleotides are TGTGCCAGCAGTGAATCCTTGGTCGAGGACATCTATGGCTACACCTTC.

This clone was found once. CDR3 nucleotides: TGCGCCAGCAGCCACCCGGGACAGACCTACGAGCAGTACTTC. This encodes CASSHPGQTYEQYF. The chain has TRBV4-1 and TRBJ2-7, with TRBD1 identical over 7 bases. Per germline, CDR1 MGHRA and CDR2 YSYEKL. V was pared by 3 bases and J by 2 bases, with 4 bases of the junction left unmatched. The CDR3 length is 14 residues.

This clone was detected ten times or more. The chain recombines TRBV5-1 with TRBJ1-5; 7 bases align to TRBD1. V lost 10 bases to trimming and J lost 0 bases; unmatched junction nucleotides: 16. The V gene's germline CDR1 is SGHRS and CDR2 YFSETQ. The CDR3 sequence is 17 residues long. This CDR3 reads CALMAAGGDFSNQPQHF. The CDR3, as DNA: TGCGCCCTTATGGCGGCAGGGGGGGACTTTAGCAATCAGCCCCAGCATTTT.

V gene TRBV2 combines with J gene TRBJ2-7; 8 nucleotides line up with TRBD2. The CDR3 totals 14 residues. The V segment lost 6 bases and the J segment 3 bases; nucleotides outside the gene matches: 7. Germline CDR1 reads SNHLY; CDR2 reads FYNNEI. The CDR3 sequence: CASRGGRTVYEQYF. The CDR3 DNA reads as TGTGCCAGCAGAGGCGGGAGGACGGTCTACGAGCAGTACTTC.

J is TRBJ2-5 and V is TRBV29-1; no definite D call. The CDR3 is made up of 12 amino acids. Trimming left V 7 bases short and J 7 bases short, with 16 bases between. Germline CDR1 is SQVTM and CDR2 is ANQGSEA. The CDR3 DNA follows: TGCAGCGGGCACCGATGGGAAGGGACCCAGTACTTC. It yields the protein CSGHRWEGTQYF.

The chain has TRBV7-2 and TRBJ2-5; 11 bases align to TRBD1. Per germline, CDR1 SGHTA and CDR2 FQGNSA. The J segment lost 7 bases and the V segment lost 3 bases, leaving 7 bases of the junction unmatched. The CDR3 sequence is 15 residues long. The CDR3 nucleotides are TGTGCCAGCAGCTTGGACAGGGGGCTTGCTGCGACCCAGTACTTC. Translating gives CASSLDRGLAATQYF.

V usage is TRBV25-1 and J usage is TRBJ2-7; D may be TRBD1 (9 bases). The CDR3 is 18 amino acids. CDR1 MGHDK and CDR2 SYGVNS come from the germline V gene. Trimming took 3 bases from V and 8 from J, leaving 29 bases between them. The CDR3 is CASSDGTGSLAAYFKQYF. Written as DNA, the CDR3 is TGTGCCAGCAGTGACGGGACAGGGTCACTAGCGGCTTACTTTAAGCAGTACTTC.

The rearrangement joins TRBV6-6 to TRBJ1-2; D remains ambiguous. Germline V CDR1 and CDR2: MNHNY, SVGAGI (reference sequence). The V end lost 10 bases, the J end lost 8 bases, and 17 bases lay between the germline ends. CDR3 length: 12 residues. CDR3 DNA sequence: TGTGCCACCACAACCCTCGGATCGGGCTACACCTTC. Protein product: CATTTLGSGYTF.

In this sample, this clone turned up a few times. One end of the junction varies from germline; a read error may be responsible. This chain joins TRBV5-4 and TRBJ1-5, with no clear D. The germline gives CDR1 SGHNT, CDR2 YYREEE (reference sequence). This CDR3 spans 14 amino acids. CDR3 bases: TGTGCCAGCAGCGACGACGGTAGCTATCAGCCCCAGCATTTT. Residues: CASSDDGSYQPQHF.

This clone came up once. Here the CDR3 reads CASSQEWGRDTDTQYF. The CDR3 nucleotides are TGCGCCAGCAGCCAAGAATGGGGCAGGGACACAGATACGCAGTATTTT. This sequence joins TRBV4-1 and TRBJ2-3; D perhaps matches TRBD1 (5 bases). Trimming left V 0 bases short and J 2 bases short, with 12 bases between. The germline gives CDR1 MGHRA, CDR2 YSYEKL. This CDR3 is 16 amino acids long.

The CDR3 here is CASSRMDSRYEQYF. CDR3 nucleotide sequence: TGTGCCAGCAGCCGAATGGACAGCCGCTACGAGCAGTACTTC. The genes are TRBV5-6 and TRBJ2-7, with D tentatively TRBD1 (6 bases). There are 14 residues in the CDR3. Trimming stripped 4 bases from V and 3 bases from J, with 14 bases between. In germline, CDR1 is SGHDT, CDR2 YYEEEE.

This chain connects TRBV7-2 to TRBJ1-2, with 12 bases matching TRBD1. The V gene's germline CDR1 is SGHTA and CDR2 FQGNSA. The CDR3 contains 16 residues. V lost 0 bases and J lost 6; bases outside the gene matches: 5. CDR3 amino acids: CASSLAPGQGANGYTF. The CDR3 bases are TGTGCCAGCAGCTTAGCCCCGGGACAGGGGGCGAATGGCTACACCTTC.

The chain joins TRBV5-1 to TRBJ2-7; TRBD1 matches 7 bases. CDR3 length: 14 amino acids. Losses at the gene ends were 0 bases for V and 5 bases for J; bases not matched to a gene: 5. The V gene's germline CDR1 is SGHRS and CDR2 YFSETQ. The CDR3 loop is CASSLVVRGNEQYF. Here the CDR3 DNA reads TGCGCCAGCAGCTTGGTTGTCAGGGGGAACGAGCAGTACTTC.

The V gene is TRBV4-1, the J gene TRBJ1-2; TRBD1 aligns across 7 bases. The germline V gene encodes CDR1 MGHRA and CDR2 YSYEKL. Trimming at V came to 2 bases and at J to 2 bases, leaving 14 bases not matched to a gene. The CDR3 loop spans 18 amino acids. In DNA, the CDR3 is TGCGCCAGCAGCCAACCGCTCGGGGACAGCCCGGGGAACTATGGCTACACCTTC. Amino acids: CASSQPLGDSPGNYGYTF.